This T cell receptor (beta chain) derives from a study of response to subunit inactivated influenza vaccine listed by TCRdb under 2018. Regarding the research as a whole: Deep quantitative T cell receptor repertoire profiling was used in the study to track responses to a trivalent subunit inactivated influenza vaccine.

The library was built by means of RT-PCR. TCRdb names Illumina HiSeq 2500 as the instrument used. TCRdb reanalyzed the raw reads on its own, using fastp at Q25 for trimming and MiXCR for clone calling, and kept in-frame beta chains. Identical CDR3 proteins give one entry, which carries the most common genes and DNA. The sample includes around 750,000 distinct CDR3 sequences, with less than 25% observed a single time. Roughly 10% of the sample rests with the top ten. From the cysteine through the phenylalanine, the CDR3 covers 16 amino acids. The only DNA kept is the CDR3, 48 bases in frame from the first base. CDR1 and CDR2 were assigned from the germline V gene as MNHEY and SVGAGI. V ends up 0 bases short and J 5 bases short, with an unmatched junction base count of 9. What the study reported, not specific to this receptor: The authors proposed that each seasonal influenza vaccination may bring in only a limited number of new T cells.

This clonotype has only a few counts. The clone's antigen remains unknown. The sample holds no much larger clone one base away, and base qualities are not on file. This receptor was obtained from a man over 45 who received an inactivated influenza vaccine. Donor details come from another sample of the same person, matched by shared clones. The V gene is TRBV6-5 and the J gene is TRBJ2-7; 8 bases in the junction line up with TRBD1. This material consisted of PBMCs from blood, taken more than 4 days after vaccination. The CDR3 in this case is CASSYSTRTGKHEQYF. The DNA sequence follows: TGTGCCAGCAGTTACTCGACCAGGACAGGGAAACACGAGCAGTACTTC.